Given below is one T cell receptor beta chain in context. No antigen is known for it. The CDR3 has 13 residues. Germline-derived CDR1 and CDR2 are SQVTM and ANQGSEA. Trimming took 6 bases from V and 8 from J; bases not matched to a gene: 11. The source of the sample is a study of cytomegalovirus exposure and HLA in healthy donors. Study results and caveats: It was confirmed in vitro that three of the CMV-associated chains were specific for CMV antigens.

PCR amplification relied on 60 Vbeta primers (plus 13 Jbeta primers). Assay used: immunoSEQ multiplex PCR; TCRdb lists only in-frame clones, some missing. The repertoire includes 150,000 or so clones, roughly 85% of them detected once, and around 1.5% sits in the top ten. V is TRBV29-1 and J is TRBJ2-7; 9 positions agree with TRBD1. Input material: PBMCs. This clonotype was obtained from a male donor in good health and CMV-seronegative. The CDR3 loop is CSVAPGQGLKQYF. The DNA for the CDR3 is TGCAGCGTCGCCCCGGGACAGGGATTGAAGCAGTACTTC.